This T cell receptor beta chain was identified in a study of radiotherapy plus CTLA-4 blockade in lung cancer. The study's findings and limits: Best predicting response, reportedly, were early blood T cell clone dynamics, with interferon-beta. In blood, after radiotherapy plus ipilimumab, tumor-derived TCR clones expanded.

Germline V gene lookup returns CDR1 SNHLY and CDR2 FYNNEI. The CDR3 has 11 residues. The V gene lost 7 bases and the J gene lost 5 bases, with 8 bases spanning the gap. As to this clone: Its antigen is not known.

TCRdb's copy holds only in-frame clones and misses some; the assay was immunoSEQ multiplex PCR. The table records tens of thousands of clones, approximately 91% of them present only once. Focal radiation was given together with CTLA-4 blockade (ipilimumab) to patients with chemo-refractory metastatic non-small-cell lung cancer. This material consisted of peripheral blood, taken from a patient treated with radiotherapy plus ipilimumab. This chain joins TRBV2 and TRBJ2-5; no firm D call. This sequence was found in a human donor with non-small cell lung cancer whose response to radiotherapy plus ipilimumab could not be evaluated. CDR3 sequence: CASTLRETQYF. The CDR3, as DNA: TGTGCCAGCACTTTGCGGGAGACCCAGTACTTC.